The 7 T cell receptor beta chains given below trace back to one sample, sequenced in a study of cytomegalovirus exposure and HLA in healthy donors. With 60 Vbeta and 13 Jbeta primers, the PCR was carried out. The data were produced by immunoSEQ multiplex PCR, yet TCRdb's version contains in-frame clones alone and is incomplete. The profile covers 60,000 to 85,000 clones, with roughly 74% appearing a single time and approximately 3.7% taken by the ten largest. Source material: PBMCs. The receptor source for this set is a man aged 40-49 years in good health and CMV-seronegative.

The chain joins TRBV2 to TRBJ1-2, with D maybe TRBD1 (6 bases). The CDR3 contains 11 residues. V shed 3 bases and J shed 7 bases, with 6 bases lying between them. From germline, CDR1 is SNHLY and CDR2 FYNNEI. The CDR3 nucleotides read TGTGCCAGCAGTGAGGACAGTGGCTACACCTTC. Its protein is CASSEDSGYTF.

This clone has just a few counts. The V gene is TRBV2, the J gene TRBJ2-7; TRBD2 agrees at 10 bases. Germline assignment: CDR1 SNHLY and CDR2 FYNNEI. With V trimmed by 2 bases and J by 4 bases, 11 bases remained unmatched. CDR3 length equals 17 residues. The CDR3 protein is CASSESFLFSGGYEQYF. The DNA of the CDR3 is TGTGCCAGCAGTGAATCCTTCCTTTTTAGCGGGGGGTACGAGCAGTACTTC. Full variable domain (outside the CDR3, taken from reference TRBV2 and TRBJ2-7): EPEVTQTPSHQVTQMGQEVILRCVPISNHLYFYWYRQILGQKVEFLVSFYNNEISEKSEIFDDQFSVERPDGSNFTLKIRSTKLEDSAMYFCASSESFLFSGGYEQYFGPGTRLTVT.

The V and J genes are TRBV6-6 and TRBJ1-5; 7 nucleotides line up with TRBD1. The CDR3 is made up of 13 amino acids. Unmatched junction bases numbered 9, after V lost 8 bases and J lost 8 bases. The germline gives CDR1 MNHNY, CDR2 SVGAGI (reference sequence). The CDR3 here is CASRRGQGEPQHF. The CDR3 DNA reads as TGTGCCAGCCGTAGGGGGCAGGGGGAGCCCCAGCATTTT.

The CDR3 loop reads CASSLGYRGGGFYEQYF. The CDR3 DNA reads as TGTGCCAGCAGTTTGGGTTACAGAGGCGGGGGGTTCTACGAGCAGTACTTC. This chain uses TRBV28 with TRBJ2-7; 8 bases fit TRBD2. CDR1 MDHEN and CDR2 SYDVKM come from the germline V gene. CDR3 length equals 17 residues. The V and J ends lost 3 bases and 3 bases, in that order; junction bases with no gene match: 13. Variable domain in full (rest from reference TRBV28 and TRBJ2-7): DVKVTQSSRYLVKRTGEKVFLECVQDMDHENMFWYRQDPGLGLRLIYFSYDVKMKEKGDIPEGYSVSREKKERFSLILESASTNQTSMYLCASSLGYRGGGFYEQYFGPGTRLTVT.

The rearrangement joins TRBV7-2 to TRBJ1-2, with D tentatively TRBD1 (5 bases). The V and J ends lost 5 bases and 0 bases respectively, with 22 bases between them. CDR3 size: 18 residues. CDR1 SGHTA and CDR2 FQGNSA come from the germline V gene. The CDR3 sequence is CASSPRSRGRGSNYGYTF. The CDR3 DNA reads TGTGCCAGCAGCCCTAGATCTCGGGGGAGGGGATCTAACTATGGCTACACCTTC.

This clone came up a few times. The rearrangement joins TRBV7-9 to TRBJ1-5, with a weak D call TRBD1 (6 bases). V lost 5 bases and J lost 2, with 16 bases in between. The CDR3 has 16 amino acids. Germline CDR1 reads SEHNR; CDR2 reads FQNEAQ (reference sequence). As DNA, the CDR3 is TGTGCCAGCAGCAACAGGGCCCGCTGGGGCAATCAGCCCCAGCATTTT. Translated: CASSNRARWGNQPQHF. The full variable domain, rest sourced from reference TRBV7-9 and TRBJ1-5, is DTGVSQNPRHKITKRGQNVTFRCDPISEHNRLYWYRQTLGQGPEFLTYFQNEAQLEKSRLLSDRFSAERPKGSFSTLEIQRTEQGDSAMYLCASSNRARWGNQPQHFGDGTRLSIL.

This clone was counted a single time. The V and J genes are TRBV6-5 and TRBJ2-5; no clear D gene. Germline V lookup: CDR1 MNHEY, CDR2 SVGAGI. The V gene lost 0 bases and the J gene lost 2 bases, with 7 bases spanning the gap. The CDR3 runs 14 residues. The CDR3, as DNA: TGTGCCAGCAGTTACTCTACCTATCAAGAGACCCAGTACTTC. It encodes CASSYSTYQETQYF.